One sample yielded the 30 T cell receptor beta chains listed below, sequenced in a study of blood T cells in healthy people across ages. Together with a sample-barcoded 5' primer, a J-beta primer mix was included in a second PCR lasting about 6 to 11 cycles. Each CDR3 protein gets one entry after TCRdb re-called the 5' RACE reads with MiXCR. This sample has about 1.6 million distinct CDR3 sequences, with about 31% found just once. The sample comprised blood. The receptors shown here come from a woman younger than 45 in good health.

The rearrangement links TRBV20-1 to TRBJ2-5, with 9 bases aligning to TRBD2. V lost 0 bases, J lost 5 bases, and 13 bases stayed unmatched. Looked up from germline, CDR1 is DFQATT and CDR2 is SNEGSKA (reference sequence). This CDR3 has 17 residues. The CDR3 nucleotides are TGCAGTGCTAGAGACCCCGAGGGCGGGAGGGCCCAGGAGACCCAGTACTTC. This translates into CSARDPEGGRAQETQYF.

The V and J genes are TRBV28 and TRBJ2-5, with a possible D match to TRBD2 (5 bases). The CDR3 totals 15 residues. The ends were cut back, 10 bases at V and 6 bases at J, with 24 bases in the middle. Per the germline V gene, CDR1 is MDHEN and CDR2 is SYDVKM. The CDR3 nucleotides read TGTGCCACCGAAGCCGGGCCCAGTCCGGGGAAGACCCAGTACTTC. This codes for CATEAGPSPGKTQYF.

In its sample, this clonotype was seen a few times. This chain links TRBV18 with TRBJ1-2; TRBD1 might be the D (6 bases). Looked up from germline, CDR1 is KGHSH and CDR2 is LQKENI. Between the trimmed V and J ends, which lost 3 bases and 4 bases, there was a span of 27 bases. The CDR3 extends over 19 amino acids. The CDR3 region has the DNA TGTGCCAGCTCACCCGTAACCGTAGGGGGAACGAAACGGGGCTATGGCTACACCTTC. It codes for CASSPVTVGGTKRGYGYTF.

The CDR3 loop reads CASSLDQGGLDTEAFF. CDR3 bases: TGCGCCAGCAGCTTGGATCAGGGGGGGCTGGATACTGAAGCTTTCTTT. The rearrangement links TRBV5-1 to TRBJ1-1, with 7 bases fitting TRBD1. Germline-derived CDR1 and CDR2 are SGHRS and YFSETQ. With 0 bases clipped from V and 5 bases from J, the junction kept 10 bases outside the gene matches. CDR3 size: 16 residues.

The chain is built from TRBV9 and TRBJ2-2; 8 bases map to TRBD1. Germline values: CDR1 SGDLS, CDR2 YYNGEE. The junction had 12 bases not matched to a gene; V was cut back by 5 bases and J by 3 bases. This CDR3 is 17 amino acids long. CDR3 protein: CASRKTGDISYTGELFF. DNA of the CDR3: TGTGCCAGCAGGAAGACAGGGGACATTAGTTACACCGGGGAGCTGTTTTTT.

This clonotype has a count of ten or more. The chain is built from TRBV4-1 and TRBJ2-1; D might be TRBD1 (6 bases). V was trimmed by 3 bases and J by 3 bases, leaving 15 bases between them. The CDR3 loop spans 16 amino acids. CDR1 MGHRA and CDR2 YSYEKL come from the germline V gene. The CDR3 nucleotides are TGCGCCAGCAGCCAGCCCGGACAGATAATCTACAATGAGCAGTTCTTC. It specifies CASSQPGQIIYNEQFF.

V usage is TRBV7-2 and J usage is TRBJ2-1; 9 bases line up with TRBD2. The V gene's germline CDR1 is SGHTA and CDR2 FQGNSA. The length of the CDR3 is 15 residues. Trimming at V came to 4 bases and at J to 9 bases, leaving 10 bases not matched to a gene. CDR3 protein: CASSSTSGRVSEQFF. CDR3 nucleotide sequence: TGTGCCAGCAGCTCGACTAGCGGAAGAGTTAGTGAGCAGTTCTTC.

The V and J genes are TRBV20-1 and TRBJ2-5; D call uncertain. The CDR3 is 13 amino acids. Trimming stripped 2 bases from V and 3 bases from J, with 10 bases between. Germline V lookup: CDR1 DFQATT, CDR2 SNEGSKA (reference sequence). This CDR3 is CSARRTSKETQYF. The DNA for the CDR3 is TGCAGTGCTAGACGCACGAGTAAAGAGACCCAGTACTTC.

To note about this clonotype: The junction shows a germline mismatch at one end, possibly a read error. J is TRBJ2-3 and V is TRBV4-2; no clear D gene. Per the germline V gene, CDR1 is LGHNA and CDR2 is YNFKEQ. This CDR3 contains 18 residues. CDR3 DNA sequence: TGTGCCTGCAGCCAAGACCGGGTGGAGCCCCGTACTTTCGATACGCAGTATTTT. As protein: CACSQDRVEPRTFDTQYF.

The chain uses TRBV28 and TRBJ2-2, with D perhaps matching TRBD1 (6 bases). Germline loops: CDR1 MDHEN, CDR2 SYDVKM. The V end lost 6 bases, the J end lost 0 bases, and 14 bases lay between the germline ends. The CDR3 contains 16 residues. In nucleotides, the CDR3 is TGTGCCAGCAGCCCACTGGACAGATCGAACACCGGGGAGCTGTTTTTT. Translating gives CASSPLDRSNTGELFF.

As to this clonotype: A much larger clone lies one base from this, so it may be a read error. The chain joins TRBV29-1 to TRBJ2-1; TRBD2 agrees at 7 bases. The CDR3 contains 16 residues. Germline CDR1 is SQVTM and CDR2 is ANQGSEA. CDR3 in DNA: TGCAGTCTACTGTCTGGACTAGAGTCTGCTGCGACTGAGCAGTTCTTC. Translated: CSLLSGLESAATEQFF.

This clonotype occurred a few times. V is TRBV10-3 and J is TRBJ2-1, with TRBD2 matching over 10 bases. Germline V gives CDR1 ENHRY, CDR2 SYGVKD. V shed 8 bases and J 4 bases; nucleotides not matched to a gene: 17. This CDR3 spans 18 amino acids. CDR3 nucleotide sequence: TGTGCCATCCTACCCCAAGGGCTAGCGGGAGCCTCATACAATGAGCAGTTCTTC. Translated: CAILPQGLAGASYNEQFF.

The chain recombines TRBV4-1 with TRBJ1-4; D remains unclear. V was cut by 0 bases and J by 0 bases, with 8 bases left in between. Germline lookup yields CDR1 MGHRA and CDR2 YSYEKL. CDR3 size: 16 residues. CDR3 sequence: CASSQDTPATNEKLFF. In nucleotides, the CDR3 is TGCGCCAGCAGCCAAGATACGCCTGCAACTAATGAAAAACTGTTTTTT.

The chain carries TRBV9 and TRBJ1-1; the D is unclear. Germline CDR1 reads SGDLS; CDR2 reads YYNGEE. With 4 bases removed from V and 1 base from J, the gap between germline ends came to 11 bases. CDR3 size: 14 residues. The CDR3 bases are TGTGCCAGCAGCCTTCGCCCTTCGAACACTGAAGCTTTCTTT. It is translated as CASSLRPSNTEAFF.

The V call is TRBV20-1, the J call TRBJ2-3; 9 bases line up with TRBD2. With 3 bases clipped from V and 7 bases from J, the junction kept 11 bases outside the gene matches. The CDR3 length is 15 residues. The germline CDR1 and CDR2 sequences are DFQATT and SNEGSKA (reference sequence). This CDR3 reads CSASQGLAAAHTQYF. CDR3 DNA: TGCAGTGCTAGCCAGGGACTAGCAGCTGCTCATACGCAGTATTTT.

The CDR3 sequence is CASSQDPTGGPQHF. The CDR3 DNA sequence: TGCGCCAGCAGCCAAGACCCAACGGGTGGCCCCCAGCATTTT. J is TRBJ1-5 and V is TRBV4-1; the D is unclear. V was trimmed by 0 bases and J by 10 bases, leaving 13 bases between them. The germline gives CDR1 MGHRA, CDR2 YSYEKL. This CDR3 has 14 residues.

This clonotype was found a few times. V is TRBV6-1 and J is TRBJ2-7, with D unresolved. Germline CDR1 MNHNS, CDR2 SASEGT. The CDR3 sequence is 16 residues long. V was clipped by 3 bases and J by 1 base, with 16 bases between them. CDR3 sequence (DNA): TGTGCCAGCAGTGAGGACCCCTCGACCTTATCCTACGAGCAGTACTTC. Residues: CASSEDPSTLSYEQYF.

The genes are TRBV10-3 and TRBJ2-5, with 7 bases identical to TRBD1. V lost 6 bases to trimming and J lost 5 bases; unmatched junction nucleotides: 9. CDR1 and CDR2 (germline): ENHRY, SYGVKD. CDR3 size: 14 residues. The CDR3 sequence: CAISLGQEWETQYF. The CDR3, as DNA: TGTGCCATCAGCCTAGGACAGGAATGGGAGACCCAGTACTTC.

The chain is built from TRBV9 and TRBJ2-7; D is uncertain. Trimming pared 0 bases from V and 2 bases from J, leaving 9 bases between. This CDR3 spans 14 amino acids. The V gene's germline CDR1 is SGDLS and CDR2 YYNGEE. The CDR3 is CASSVDRFAYEQYF. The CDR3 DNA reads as TGTGCCAGCAGCGTAGATAGATTTGCCTACGAGCAGTACTTC.

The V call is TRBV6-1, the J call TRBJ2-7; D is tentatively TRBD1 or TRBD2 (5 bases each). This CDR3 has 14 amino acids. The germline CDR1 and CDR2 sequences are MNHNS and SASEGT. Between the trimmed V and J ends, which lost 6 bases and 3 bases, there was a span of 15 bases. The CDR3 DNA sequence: TGTGCCAGCAGGAGGGACGGAAACTACTACGAGCAGTACTTC. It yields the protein CASRRDGNYYEQYF.

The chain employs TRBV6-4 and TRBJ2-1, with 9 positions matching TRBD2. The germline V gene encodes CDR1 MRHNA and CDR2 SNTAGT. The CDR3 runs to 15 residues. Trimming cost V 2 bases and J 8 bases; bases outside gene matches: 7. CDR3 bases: TGTGCCAGCAGTGACGGGGCGGGAGGGCCCTATGAGCAGTTCTTC. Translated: CASSDGAGGPYEQFF.

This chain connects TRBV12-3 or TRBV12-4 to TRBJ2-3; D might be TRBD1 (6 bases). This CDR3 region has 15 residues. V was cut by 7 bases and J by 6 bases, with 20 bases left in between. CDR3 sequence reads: CASTPRDTTMDTQYF. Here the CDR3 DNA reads TGTGCCAGCACCCCCCGGGACACAACCATGGATACGCAGTATTTT.

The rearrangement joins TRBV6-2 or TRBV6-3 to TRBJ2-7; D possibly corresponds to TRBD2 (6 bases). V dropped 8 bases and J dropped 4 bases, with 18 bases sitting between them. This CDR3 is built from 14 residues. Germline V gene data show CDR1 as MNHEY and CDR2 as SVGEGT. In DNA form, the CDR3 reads TGTGCCAGCCTTAAGGAGGTAGCGGCATACGAGCAGTACTTC. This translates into CASLKEVAAYEQYF.

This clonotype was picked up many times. This CDR3 reads CASSQGLRASGKVDTQYF. For the CDR3, the DNA is TGCGCCAGCAGCCAAGGTCTTAGGGCTAGCGGGAAGGTGGATACGCAGTATTTT. The V call is TRBV4-1, the J call TRBJ2-3; 9 bases are shared with TRBD2. The junction had 14 bases not matched to a gene; V was cut back by 1 base and J by 6 bases. The CDR3 has 18 residues. The germline CDR1 and CDR2 sequences are MGHRA and YSYEKL.

The CDR3 reads CASDNRTGTLYNEQFF. DNA for the CDR3: TGTGCCAGCGACAACCGGACGGGGACCCTCTACAATGAGCAGTTCTTC. The chain carries TRBV12-3 or TRBV12-4 and TRBJ2-1, with D tentatively TRBD1 or TRBD2 (5 bases each). Trimming stripped 8 bases from V and 3 bases from J, with 20 bases between. This CDR3 region has 16 residues.

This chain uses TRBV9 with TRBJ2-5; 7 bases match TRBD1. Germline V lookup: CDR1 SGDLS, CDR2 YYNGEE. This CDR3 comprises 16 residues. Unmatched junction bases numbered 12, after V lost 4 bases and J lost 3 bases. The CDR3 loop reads CASSSGTALNEETQYF. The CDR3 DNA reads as TGTGCCAGCAGCTCCGGGACAGCCCTTAATGAAGAGACCCAGTACTTC.

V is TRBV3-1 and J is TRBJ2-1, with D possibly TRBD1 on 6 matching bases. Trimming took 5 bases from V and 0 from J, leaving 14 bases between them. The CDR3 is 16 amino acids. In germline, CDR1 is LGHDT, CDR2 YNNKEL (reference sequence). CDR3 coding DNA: TGTGCCAGCAGCGACCGGGGCAGGGGCTCCTACAATGAGCAGTTCTTC. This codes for CASSDRGRGSYNEQFF.

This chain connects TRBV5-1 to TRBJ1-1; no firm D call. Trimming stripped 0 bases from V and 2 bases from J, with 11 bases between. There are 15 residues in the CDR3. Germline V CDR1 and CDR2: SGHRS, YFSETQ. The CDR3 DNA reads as TGCGCCAGCAGCTTGGTTTTCAACGGTAACACTGAAGCTTTCTTT. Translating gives CASSLVFNGNTEAFF.

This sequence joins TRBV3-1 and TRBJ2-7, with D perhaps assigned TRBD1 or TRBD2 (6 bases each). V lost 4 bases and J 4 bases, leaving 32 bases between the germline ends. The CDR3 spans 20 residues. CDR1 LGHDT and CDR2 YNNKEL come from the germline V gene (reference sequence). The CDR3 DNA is TGTGCCAGCAGCCCCTGGGGTGGGTTTAGTCCGGGGGCGATTCGATACGAGCAGTACTTC. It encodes CASSPWGGFSPGAIRYEQYF.

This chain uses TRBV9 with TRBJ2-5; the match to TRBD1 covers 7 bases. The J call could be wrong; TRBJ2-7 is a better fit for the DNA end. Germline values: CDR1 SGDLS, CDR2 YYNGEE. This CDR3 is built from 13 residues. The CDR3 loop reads CASSGGTAHEQYF. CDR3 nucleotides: TGTGCCAGCAGCGGGGGGACAGCGCACGAGCAGTACTTC.